The following is a T cell receptor beta chain sequence with its context. Its target is not known. PCR employed 60 Vbeta and 13 Jbeta primers. Clones were sequenced by immunoSEQ multiplex PCR, and TCRdb holds only the in-frame ones, with some missing. The repertoire includes approximately 140,000 clones, roughly 88% of them detected once, and around 0.5% sits in the top ten. The data stem from a study of cytomegalovirus exposure and HLA in healthy donors. Germline-derived CDR1 and CDR2 are MDHEN and SYDVKM. The CDR3 is 12 amino acids. The V gene lost 8 bases and the J gene lost 0 bases, with 8 bases spanning the gap. The study's findings and limits: Sequencing artifact likely explains a cluster of highly shared sequence variants. An analysis that was carried out later associated approximately 17,000 TCR beta sequences with HLA alleles at 0.05 false discovery rate.

Sequenced material: PBMCs. This receptor was identified in a woman between 35 and 50 years old in good health and CMV-seronegative. V is TRBV28 and J is TRBJ2-7; D not resolved. CDR3 sequence (DNA): TGTGCCAGCGGCCGTTCCTCCTACGAGCAGTACTTC. Amino acids: CASGRSSYEQYF.